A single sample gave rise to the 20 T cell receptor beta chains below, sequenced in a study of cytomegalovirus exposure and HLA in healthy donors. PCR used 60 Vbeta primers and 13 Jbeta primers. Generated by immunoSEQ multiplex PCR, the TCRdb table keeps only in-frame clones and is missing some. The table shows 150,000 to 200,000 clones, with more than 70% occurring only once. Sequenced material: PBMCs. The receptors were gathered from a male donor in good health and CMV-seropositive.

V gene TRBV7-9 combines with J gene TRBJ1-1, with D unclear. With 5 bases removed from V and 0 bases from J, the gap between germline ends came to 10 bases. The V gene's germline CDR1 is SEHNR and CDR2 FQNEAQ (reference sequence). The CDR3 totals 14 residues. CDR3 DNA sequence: TGTGCCAGCAGCGCCGGGGAATTGAACACTGAAGCTTTCTTT. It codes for CASSAGELNTEAFF.

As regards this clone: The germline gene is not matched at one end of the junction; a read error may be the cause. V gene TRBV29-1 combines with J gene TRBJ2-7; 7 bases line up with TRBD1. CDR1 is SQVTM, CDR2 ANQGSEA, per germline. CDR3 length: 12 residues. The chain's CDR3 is CSVGQGPYEQCF. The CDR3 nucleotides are TGCAGCGTTGGACAGGGCCCCTACGAGCAGTGCTTC.

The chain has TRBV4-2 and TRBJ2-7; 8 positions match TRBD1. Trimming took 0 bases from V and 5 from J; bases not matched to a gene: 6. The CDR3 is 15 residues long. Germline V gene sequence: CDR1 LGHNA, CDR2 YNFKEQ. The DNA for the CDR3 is TGTGCCAGCAGCCAAGATTGGCAGGGGGCTGACGAGCAGTACTTC. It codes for CASSQDWQGADEQYF.

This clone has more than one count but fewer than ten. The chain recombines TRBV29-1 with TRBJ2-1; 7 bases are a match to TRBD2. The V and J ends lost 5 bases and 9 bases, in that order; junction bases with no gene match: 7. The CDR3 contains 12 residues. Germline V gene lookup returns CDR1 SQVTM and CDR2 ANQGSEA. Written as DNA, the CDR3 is TGCAGCGTTCAGCGGGATCGTATTGAGCAGTTCTTC. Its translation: CSVQRDRIEQFF.

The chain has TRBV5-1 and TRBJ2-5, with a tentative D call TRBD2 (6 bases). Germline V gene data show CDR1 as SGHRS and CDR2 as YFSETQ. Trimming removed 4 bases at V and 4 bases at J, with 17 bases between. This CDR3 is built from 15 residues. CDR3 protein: CASSLNPGGAETQYF. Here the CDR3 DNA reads TGCGCCAGCAGCCTAAACCCCGGCGGGGCAGAGACCCAGTACTTC.

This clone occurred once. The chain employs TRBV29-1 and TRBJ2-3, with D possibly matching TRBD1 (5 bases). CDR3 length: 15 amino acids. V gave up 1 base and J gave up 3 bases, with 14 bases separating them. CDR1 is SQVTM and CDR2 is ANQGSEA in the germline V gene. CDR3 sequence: CSVEALDRSTDTQYF. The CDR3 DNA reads TGCAGCGTTGAAGCCCTAGACAGAAGTACAGATACGCAGTATTTT.

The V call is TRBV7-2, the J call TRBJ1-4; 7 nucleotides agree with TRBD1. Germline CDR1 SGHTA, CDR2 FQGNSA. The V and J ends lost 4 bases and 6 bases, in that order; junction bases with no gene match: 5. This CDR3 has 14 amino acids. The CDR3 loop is CASSSTGFDEKLFF. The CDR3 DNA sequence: TGTGCCAGCAGCTCGACAGGGTTTGATGAAAAACTGTTTTTT.

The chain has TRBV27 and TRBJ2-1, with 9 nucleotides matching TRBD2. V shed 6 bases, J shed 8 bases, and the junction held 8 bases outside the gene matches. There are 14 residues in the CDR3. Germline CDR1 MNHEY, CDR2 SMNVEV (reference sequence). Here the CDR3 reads CASRFSGSQDEQFF. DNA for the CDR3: TGTGCCAGCAGATTTAGCGGGAGTCAGGATGAGCAGTTCTTC.

CDR3 residues: CASSNESHSNQPQHF. CDR3 in DNA: TGTGCCAGCAGCAACGAAAGCCATAGCAATCAGCCCCAGCATTTT. The chain recombines TRBV21-1 with TRBJ1-5. TRBV21-1 is listed as a pseudogene. The CDR3 is made up of 15 amino acids.

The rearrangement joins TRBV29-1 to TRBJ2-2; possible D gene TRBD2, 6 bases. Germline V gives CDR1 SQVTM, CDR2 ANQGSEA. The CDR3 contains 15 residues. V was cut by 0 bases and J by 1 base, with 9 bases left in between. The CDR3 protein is CSVEEFGGNTGELFF. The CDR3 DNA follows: TGCAGCGTTGAAGAGTTCGGGGGGAACACCGGGGAGCTGTTTTTT.

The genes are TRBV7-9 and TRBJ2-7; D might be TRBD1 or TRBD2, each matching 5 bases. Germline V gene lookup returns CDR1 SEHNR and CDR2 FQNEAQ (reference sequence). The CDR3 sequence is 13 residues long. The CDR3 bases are TGTTCTAGCAAGCAGAAGACAGCATACGAGCAGTACTTC. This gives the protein CSSKQKTAYEQYF.

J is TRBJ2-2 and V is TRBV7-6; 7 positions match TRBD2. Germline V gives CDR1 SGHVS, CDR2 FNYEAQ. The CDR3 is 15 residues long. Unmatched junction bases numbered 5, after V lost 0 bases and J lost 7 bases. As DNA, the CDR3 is TGTGCCAGCAGCTTAGCGAGGGCGGGAGTCGGGGAGCTGTTTTTT. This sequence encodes CASSLARAGVGELFF.

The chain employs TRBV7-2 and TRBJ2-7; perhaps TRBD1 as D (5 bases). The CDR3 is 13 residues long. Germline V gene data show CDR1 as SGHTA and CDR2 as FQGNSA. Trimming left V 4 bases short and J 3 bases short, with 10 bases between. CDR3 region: CASSSRQHYEQYF. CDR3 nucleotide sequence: TGTGCCAGCAGCTCAAGACAGCACTACGAGCAGTACTTC. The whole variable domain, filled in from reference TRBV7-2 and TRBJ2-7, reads GAGVSQSPSNKVTEKGKDVELRCDPISGHTALYWYRQSLGQGLEFLIYFQGNSAPDKSGLPSDRFSAERTGGSVSTLTIQRTQQEDSAVYLCASSSRQHYEQYFGPGTRLTVT.

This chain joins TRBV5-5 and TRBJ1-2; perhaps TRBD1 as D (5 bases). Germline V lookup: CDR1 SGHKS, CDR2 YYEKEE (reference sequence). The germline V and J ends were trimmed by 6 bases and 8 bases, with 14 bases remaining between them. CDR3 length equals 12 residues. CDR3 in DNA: TGTGCCAGCACCCAGGGCTTTGGGGGCTACACCTTC. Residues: CASTQGFGGYTF.

The CDR3 loop is CASSLGDRVFEQYF. The CDR3 bases are TGTGCCAGCAGTTTGGGGGACAGGGTTTTCGAGCAGTACTTC. The chain uses TRBV28 and TRBJ2-7; 9 positions match TRBD1. This CDR3 spans 14 amino acids. The ends lost 3 bases at V and 6 bases at J; junction bases unmatched: 6. Germline loops: CDR1 MDHEN, CDR2 SYDVKM.

The CDR3 loop is CASSSTIRWAEAFF. CDR3 DNA sequence: TGTGCCAGCAGCTCGACCATCAGGTGGGCTGAAGCTTTCTTT. This chain joins TRBV7-9 and TRBJ1-1; D remains ambiguous. CDR1 and CDR2 from the germline V gene are SEHNR and FQNEAQ (reference sequence). Trimming left V 4 bases short and J 6 bases short, with 15 bases between. The CDR3 extends over 14 amino acids.

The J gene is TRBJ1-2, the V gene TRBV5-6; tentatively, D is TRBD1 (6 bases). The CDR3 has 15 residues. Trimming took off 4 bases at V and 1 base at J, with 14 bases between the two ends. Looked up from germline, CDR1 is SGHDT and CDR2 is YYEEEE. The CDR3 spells CASSPATGGNYGYTF. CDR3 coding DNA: TGTGCCAGCAGCCCCGCGACAGGAGGTAACTATGGCTACACCTTC.

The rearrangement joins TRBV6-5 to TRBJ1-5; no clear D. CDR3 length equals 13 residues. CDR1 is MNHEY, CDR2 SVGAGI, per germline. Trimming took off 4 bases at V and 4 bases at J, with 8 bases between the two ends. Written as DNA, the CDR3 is TGTGCCAGCAGTTCCCATAGAAATCAGCCCCAGCATTTT. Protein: CASSSHRNQPQHF.

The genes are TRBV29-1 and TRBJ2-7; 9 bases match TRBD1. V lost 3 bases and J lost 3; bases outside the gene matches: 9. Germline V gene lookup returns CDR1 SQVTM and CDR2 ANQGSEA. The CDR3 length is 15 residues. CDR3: CSVDNLGQGIYEQYF. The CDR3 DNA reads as TGCAGCGTTGATAATCTGGGACAGGGAATCTACGAGCAGTACTTC.

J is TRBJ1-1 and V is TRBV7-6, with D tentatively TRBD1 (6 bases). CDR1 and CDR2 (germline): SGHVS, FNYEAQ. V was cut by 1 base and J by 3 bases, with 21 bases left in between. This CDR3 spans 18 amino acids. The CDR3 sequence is CASSLGNSAGVIDTEAFF. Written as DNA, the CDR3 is TGTGCCAGCAGCTTAGGCAACTCGGCAGGGGTCATAGACACTGAAGCTTTCTTT.